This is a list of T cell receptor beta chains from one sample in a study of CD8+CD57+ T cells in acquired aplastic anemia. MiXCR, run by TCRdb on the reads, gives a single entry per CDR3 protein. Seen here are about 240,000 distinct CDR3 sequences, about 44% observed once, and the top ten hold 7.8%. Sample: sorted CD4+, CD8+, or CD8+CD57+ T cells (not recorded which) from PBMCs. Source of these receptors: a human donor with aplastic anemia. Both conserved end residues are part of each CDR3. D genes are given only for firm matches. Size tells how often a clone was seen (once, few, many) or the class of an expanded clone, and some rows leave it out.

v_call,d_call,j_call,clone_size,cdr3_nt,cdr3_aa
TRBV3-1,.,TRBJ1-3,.,TGTGCCAGCAGCCGAACGGCAGGGGCGTCTGGAAACACCATATATTTT,CASSRTAGASGNTIYF
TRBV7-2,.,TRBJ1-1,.,TGTGCCAGCAGCTTAGGGGCAGGCATGAACACTGAAGCTTTCTTT,CASSLGAGMNTEAFF
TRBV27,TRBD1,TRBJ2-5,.,TGTGCCACCGGGGACAGCTTGGGAGAGACCCAGTACTTC,CATGDSLGETQYF
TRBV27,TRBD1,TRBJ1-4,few,TGTGCCAGCAGTCCTCGACAGGGTAAACTGTTTTTT,CASSPRQGKLFF
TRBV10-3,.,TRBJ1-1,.,TGTGCCATCAGTGAAATTGAGGGGTCGAACACTGAAGCTTTCTTT,CAISEIEGSNTEAFF
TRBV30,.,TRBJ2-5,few,TGTGCCTGGAGGTTAGCAACTCAGCAAGAGACCCAGTACTTC,CAWRLATQQETQYF
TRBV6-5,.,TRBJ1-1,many,TGTGCCAGCAACAACAGGGACACTGAAGCTTTCTTT,CASNNRDTEAFF
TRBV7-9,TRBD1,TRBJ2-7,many,TGTGCCAGCAGCAATGGACAGGGGGCCTACGAGCAGTACTTC,CASSNGQGAYEQYF
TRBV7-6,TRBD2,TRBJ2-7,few,TGTGCCAGCAGCTTAGGGACTAGCGGGGGTATCGACGAGCAGTACTTC,CASSLGTSGGIDEQYF
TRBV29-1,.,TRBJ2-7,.,TGCATCGCTGACGTGAGCAGGGACGGCGAGCAGTACTTC,CIADVSRDGEQYF
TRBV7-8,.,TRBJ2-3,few,TGTGCCAGCAGCTCAAGGGGGAGGAATGAGCAGTATTTT,CASSSRGRNEQYF
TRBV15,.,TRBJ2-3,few,TGTGCCACCAGCACGCGTTCAAGGAGCTCCTACAATGAGCAGTATTTT,CATSTRSRSSYNEQYF
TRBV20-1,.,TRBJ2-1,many,TGCAGTGCTACCCAGGGTAATGAGCAGTTCTTC,CSATQGNEQFF
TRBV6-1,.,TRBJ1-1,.,TGTGCCAGCAGTGAAGGGTACACTGAAGCTTTCTTT,CASSEGYTEAFF
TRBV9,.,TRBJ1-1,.,TGTGCCAGCAGCGGATTGGACCGAATAACTGAAGCTTTCTTT,CASSGLDRITEAFF
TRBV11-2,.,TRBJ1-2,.,TGTGCCAGCAGCGACGACAGATATGGCTACACCTTC,CASSDDRYGYTF
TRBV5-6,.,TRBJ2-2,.,TGTGCCAGCACCCGAGGGGCGATTGACACCGGGGAGCTGTTTTTT,CASTRGAIDTGELFF
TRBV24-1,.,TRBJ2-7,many,TGTGCCACGAGCGATGCAAGCTCCTACGAGCAGTACTTC,CATSDASSYEQYF
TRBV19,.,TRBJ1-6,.,TGTGCCAGTAGTATATCGTTCGGGACTAGGGATAATTCACCCCTCCACTTT,CASSISFGTRDNSPLHF
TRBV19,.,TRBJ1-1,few,TGTGCCAGTACAGGGGAGGAGAGGACTGAAGCTTTCTTT,CASTGEERTEAFF
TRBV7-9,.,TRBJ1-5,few,TGTGCCAGCAGCAGTGACAGGCTTAATCAGCCCCAGCATTTT,CASSSDRLNQPQHF
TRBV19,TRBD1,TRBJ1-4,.,TGTGCCAGTAGCACACAGGGGGCTAATGAAAAACTGTTTTTT,CASSTQGANEKLFF
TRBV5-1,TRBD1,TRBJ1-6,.,TGCGCCAGCAGCTATCAGGGGGGACAGGATTATTCACCCCTCCACTTT,CASSYQGGQDYSPLHF
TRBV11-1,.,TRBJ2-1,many,TGTGCCAGCACTGGGACTCACAATGAGCAGTTCTTC,CASTGTHNEQFF
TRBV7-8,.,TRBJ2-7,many,TGTGCCAGCAGCTCCGCCCAAAGGCAGAGAACCTACGAGCAGTACTTC,CASSSAQRQRTYEQYF
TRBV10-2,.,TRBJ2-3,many,TGCGCCAGCAGTGATCGGCAGGGGTATGATACGCAGTATTTT,CASSDRQGYDTQYF
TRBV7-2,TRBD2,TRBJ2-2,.,TGTGCCAGCATCAGAGGCGCGGGACTAGTAAGGACCGGGGAGCTGTTTTTT,CASIRGAGLVRTGELFF
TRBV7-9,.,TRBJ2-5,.,TGTGCCAGCAGCTTAGCAGAGCCTCAGACCCAGTACTTC,CASSLAEPQTQYF
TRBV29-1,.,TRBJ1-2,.,TGCAGCGCCAAGGTGGGGGACTATGGCTACACCTTC,CSAKVGDYGYTF
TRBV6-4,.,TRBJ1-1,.,TGTGCCAGCAGCGCTGCAGAGGCGAACACTGAAGCTTTCTTT,CASSAAEANTEAFF
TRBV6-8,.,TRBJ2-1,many,TGTGCCCTAATTAACCCGGGGTTCTTC,CALINPGFF
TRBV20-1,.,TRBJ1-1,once,TGCAGTGGGGGCGGGACTTCTGAAGCTTTCTTT,CSGGGTSEAFF
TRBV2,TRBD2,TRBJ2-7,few,TGTGCCAGCATGCTAGCGGGAGTAGGCGAGCAGTACTTC,CASMLAGVGEQYF
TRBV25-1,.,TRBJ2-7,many,TGTGCCAGCGGGGGTGCCTACGAGCAGTACTTC,CASGGAYEQYF
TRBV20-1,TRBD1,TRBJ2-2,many,TGCAGTGCTAGAGAGTCGGGGACAGGGAACACCGGGGAGCTGTTTTTT,CSARESGTGNTGELFF
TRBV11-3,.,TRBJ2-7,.,TGTGCCAGCAGCCATGCTGATACTTACGAGCAGTACTTC,CASSHADTYEQYF
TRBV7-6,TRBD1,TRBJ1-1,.,TGTGCCAGCAGCTTACAGGGGGGTTCCACTGAAGCTCTCTTT,CASSLQGGSTEALF
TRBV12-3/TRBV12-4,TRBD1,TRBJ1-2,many,TGTGCCAGCAGCCGACAGGGGCCCTCGTATGGCTACACCTTC,CASSRQGPSYGYTF
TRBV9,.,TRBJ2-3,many,TGTGCCAGCAGCGCCGACAGGAGTACTAGCACAGATACGCAGTATTTT,CASSADRSTSTDTQYF
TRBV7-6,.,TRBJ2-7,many,TGTGCCAGCAGCTTAGCAGAAGGGGGTTACTACGAGCAGTACTTC,CASSLAEGGYYEQYF
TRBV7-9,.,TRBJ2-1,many,TGTGCCAGCAGCCCCCTCGGGAATGAGCAGTTCTTC,CASSPLGNEQFF
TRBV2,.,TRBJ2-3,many,TGTGCCAGCAGTGACGCCCAGGACGCAACTAGCACAGATACGCAGTATTTT,CASSDAQDATSTDTQYF
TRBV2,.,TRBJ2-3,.,TGTGCCAGCAGTCCCGAGATAGATCGGGATACGCAGTATTTT,CASSPEIDRDTQYF
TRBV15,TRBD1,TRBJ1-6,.,TGTGCCAGCGGGACAGGAATTAATTCACCCCTCCACTTT,CASGTGINSPLHF
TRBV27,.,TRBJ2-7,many,TGTGCCAGCAGTTCCCCCCTCGACGAGCAGTACTTC,CASSSPLDEQYF
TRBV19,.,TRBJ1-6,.,TGTGCCAGTAGTCCGACGAACAATTCACCCCTCCACTTT,CASSPTNNSPLHF
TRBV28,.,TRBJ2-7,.,TGTGCCAGCAGTCCACCCCGGGATATCTCCTACGAGCAGTACTTC,CASSPPRDISYEQYF
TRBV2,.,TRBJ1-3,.,TGTGCCAGCAGTGGAGTGGGAAACACCATATATTTT,CASSGVGNTIYF
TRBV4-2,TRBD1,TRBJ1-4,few,TGTGCCAGCAGCCGCGACAGGGGGCTTAATGAAAAACTGTTTTTT,CASSRDRGLNEKLFF
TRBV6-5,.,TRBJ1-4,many,TGTGCCAGCAGTTACTCGGTGTTGGCTAATGAAAAACTGTTTTTT,CASSYSVLANEKLFF
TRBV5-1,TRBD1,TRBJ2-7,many,TGCGCCAGCAGCTTAGTTTGGGACAGAGCCTACGAGCAGTACTTC,CASSLVWDRAYEQYF
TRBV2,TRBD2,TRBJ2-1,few,TGTGCCAGCAACCTCCTAGCGGGAGGCGGCAATGAGCAGTTCTTC,CASNLLAGGGNEQFF
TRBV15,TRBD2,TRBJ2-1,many,TGTGCCACCCGCGAGACTAGCGGGAGGGGGGATGAGCAGTTCTTC,CATRETSGRGDEQFF